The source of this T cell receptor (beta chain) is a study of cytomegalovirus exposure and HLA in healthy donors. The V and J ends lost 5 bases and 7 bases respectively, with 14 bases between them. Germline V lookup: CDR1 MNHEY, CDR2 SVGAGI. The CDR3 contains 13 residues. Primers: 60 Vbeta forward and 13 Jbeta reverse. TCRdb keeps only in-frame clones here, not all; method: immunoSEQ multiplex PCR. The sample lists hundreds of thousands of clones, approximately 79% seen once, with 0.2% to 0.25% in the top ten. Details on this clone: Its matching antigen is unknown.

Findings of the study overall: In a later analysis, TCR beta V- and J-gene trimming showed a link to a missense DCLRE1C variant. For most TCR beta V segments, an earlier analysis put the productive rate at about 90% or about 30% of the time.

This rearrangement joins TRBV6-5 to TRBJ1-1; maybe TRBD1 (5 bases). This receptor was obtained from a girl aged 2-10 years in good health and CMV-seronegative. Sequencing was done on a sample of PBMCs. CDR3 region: CASSPTRRGEAFF. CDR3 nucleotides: TGTGCCAGCAGTCCAACGAGGAGGGGTGAAGCTTTCTTT.